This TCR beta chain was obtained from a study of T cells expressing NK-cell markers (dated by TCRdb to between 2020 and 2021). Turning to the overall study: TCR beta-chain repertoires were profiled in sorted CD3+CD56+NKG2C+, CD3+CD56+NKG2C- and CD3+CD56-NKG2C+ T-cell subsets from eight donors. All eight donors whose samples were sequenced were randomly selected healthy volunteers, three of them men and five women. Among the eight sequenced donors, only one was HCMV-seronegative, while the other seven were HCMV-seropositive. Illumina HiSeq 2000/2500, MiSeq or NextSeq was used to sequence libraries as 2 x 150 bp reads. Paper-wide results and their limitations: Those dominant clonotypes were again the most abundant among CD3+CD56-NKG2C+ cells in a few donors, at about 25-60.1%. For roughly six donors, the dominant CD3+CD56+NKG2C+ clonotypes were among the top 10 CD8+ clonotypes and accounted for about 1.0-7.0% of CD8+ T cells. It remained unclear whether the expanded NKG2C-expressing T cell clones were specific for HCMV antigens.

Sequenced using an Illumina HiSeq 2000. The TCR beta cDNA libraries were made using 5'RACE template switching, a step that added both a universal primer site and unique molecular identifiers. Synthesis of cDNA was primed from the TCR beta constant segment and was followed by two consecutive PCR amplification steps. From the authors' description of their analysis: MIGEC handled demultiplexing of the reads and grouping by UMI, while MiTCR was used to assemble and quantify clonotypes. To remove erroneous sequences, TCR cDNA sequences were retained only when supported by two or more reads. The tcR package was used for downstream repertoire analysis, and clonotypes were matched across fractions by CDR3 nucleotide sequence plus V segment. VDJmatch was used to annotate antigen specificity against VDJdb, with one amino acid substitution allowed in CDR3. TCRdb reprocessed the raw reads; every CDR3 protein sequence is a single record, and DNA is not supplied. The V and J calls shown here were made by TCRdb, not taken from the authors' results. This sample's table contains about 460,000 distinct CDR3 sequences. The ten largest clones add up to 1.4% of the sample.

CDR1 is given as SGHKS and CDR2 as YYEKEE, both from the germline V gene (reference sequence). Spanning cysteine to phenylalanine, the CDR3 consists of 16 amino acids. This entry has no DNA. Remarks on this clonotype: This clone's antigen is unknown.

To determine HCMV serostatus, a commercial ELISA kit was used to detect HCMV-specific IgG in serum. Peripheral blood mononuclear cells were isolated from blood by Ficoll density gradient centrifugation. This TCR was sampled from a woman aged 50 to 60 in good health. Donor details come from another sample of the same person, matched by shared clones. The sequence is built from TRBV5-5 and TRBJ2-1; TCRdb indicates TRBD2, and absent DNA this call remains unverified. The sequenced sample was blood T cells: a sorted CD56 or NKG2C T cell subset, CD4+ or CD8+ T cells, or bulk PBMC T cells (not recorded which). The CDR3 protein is CASSLGTSGDYNEQFF.